This entry is about one T cell receptor (beta chain). The antigen this receptor binds is unknown. The input lacks base qualities; no much larger clone sits a single base away. This sample stems from a study of T-cell reconstitution after alpha-beta-depleted transplantation in children (dated by TCRdb to the mid-2010s). General notes on the study: The study quantitatively tracked T-cell immune reconstitution after TCRalphabeta/CD19-depleted allogeneic hematopoietic cell transplantation in children using TCR repertoire profiling.

The treatment or condition label here, explained by the study, means: allogeneic hematopoietic cell transplantation with graft depleted of TCRalphabeta T cells and CD19 B cells. The children who served as transplant recipients had been given grafts of TCRalphabeta/CD19-depleted allogeneic hematopoietic cells. Findings and caveats that apply to the study as a whole: Over the following months the frequencies of hyperexpanded clones went down, and after one year T-cell counts and TCRbeta diversity were mostly credited to newly produced T cells. The high TCRbeta diversity at day 60 in some patients was ascribed to recipient T cells and intrathymic progenitors that had survived conditioning. The apparently early recovery of alphabetaT-cell counts about two months after transplant reportedly depended on only several hundred rapidly expanded clones that came from non-depleted graft cells.

The library was generated by PCR. For sequencing, an Illumina HiSeq 2500 was employed. TCR libraries were prepared with molecular barcoding, using unique molecular identifiers to normalize TCRbeta repertoire quantification. TCRdb itself trimmed the public reads at Q25 with fastp, ran MiXCR and retained productive beta chains. Merged by CDR3 protein, the rows form single entries marked with the most common genes and DNA. Recorded for this sample are about 980,000 distinct CDR3 sequences; about 30% of them occurred a single time. The ten largest make up roughly 31% of the sample. The receptor was isolated from a boy younger than two who had a stem cell transplant for SCID, so the T cells may come from the graft donor. Sequencing used PBMCs, mostly from graft donor cells, obtained 360 days after TCRalphabeta/CD19-depleted stem cell transplant.

Here is the DNA: TGTGCCAGCAGTTTATCGGGGGCGCGGACCAAAAACATTCAGTACTTC. This encodes CASSLSGARTKNIQYF. The V and J segments used are TRBV12-3 or TRBV12-4 and TRBJ2-4, with the D gene tentatively TRBD1 or TRBD2, based on 6 matching bases in each. The CDR3 runs 16 residues from the cysteine to the phenylalanine. Kept here is only the CDR3 DNA, which spans 48 bases and is read in frame from base 1. The trim is 2 bases for V and 2 bases for J, with a gap of 13 bases between the germline ends.